The 30 T cell receptor beta chains below come from one sample, sequenced in a study of T cell responses to AZD1222 COVID-19 vaccine. The method was immunoSEQ multiplex PCR; TCRdb's version includes in-frame clones alone and lacks a portion of them. The sample contains fewer than 150,000 clones, 85% to 90% of which appear only once. Sequencing was performed on peripheral blood, taken on day 0 of AZD1222 vaccination. These receptors all come from an adult in good health.

The chain has TRBV7-8 and TRBJ2-5, with D unclear. Germline lookup yields CDR1 SGHVS and CDR2 FQNEAQ. The CDR3 contains 13 residues. The ends were cut back, 5 bases at V and 1 base at J, with 8 bases in the middle. CDR3 nucleotides: TGTGCCAGCAGCCGCCCCGTCCAAGAGACCCAGTACTTC. As protein: CASSRPVQETQYF.

The rearrangement links TRBV12-3 or TRBV12-4 to TRBJ2-7; D is undetermined. This CDR3 region has 13 residues. V lost 10 bases to trimming and J lost 0 bases, with 13 bases between them. The CDR3 loop is CATSNGFSYEQYF. In nucleotides, the CDR3 is TGTGCCACCAGCAACGGGTTCTCCTACGAGCAGTACTTC.

V usage is TRBV29-1 and J usage is TRBJ2-7, with D perhaps TRBD1 or TRBD2 (5 bases each). The CDR3 has 15 amino acids. The V gene's germline CDR1 is SQVTM and CDR2 ANQGSEA. The germline V and J ends were trimmed by 4 bases and 0 bases, with 16 bases remaining between them. The CDR3 region is CSVGGERGFSYEQYF. The CDR3 DNA sequence: TGCAGCGTTGGTGGAGAGAGGGGATTCTCCTACGAGCAGTACTTC.

V is TRBV28 and J is TRBJ2-5; 14 bases are shared with TRBD2. The length of the CDR3 is 18 residues. Germline CDR1 is MDHEN and CDR2 is SYDVKM. Trimming removed 5 bases from V and 3 bases from J; junction bases left unmatched: 11. The chain's CDR3 is CASSGSGTSGSGKETQYF. DNA for the CDR3: TGTGCCAGCAGTGGGAGCGGGACTAGCGGGAGTGGGAAAGAGACCCAGTACTTC.

The J gene is TRBJ1-1, the V gene TRBV6-5; D remains unclear. Looked up from germline, CDR1 is MNHEY and CDR2 is SVGAGI. V was pared by 0 bases and J by 4 bases, with 15 bases between. The CDR3 is 16 residues long. The CDR3 loop is CASSYSLNRRSTEAFF. The CDR3 DNA sequence: TGTGCCAGCAGTTACTCGCTTAACCGGAGGAGCACTGAAGCTTTCTTT.

A single count supports this clone. The rearrangement joins TRBV28 to TRBJ1-3; D remains unclear. Germline V gene sequence: CDR1 MDHEN, CDR2 SYDVKM. V lost 7 bases and J 8 bases, leaving 12 bases between the germline ends. This CDR3 has 12 residues. The CDR3 DNA sequence: TGTGCCAGCAAATCGGTCCTTGACACCATATATTTT. It codes for CASKSVLDTIYF.

The chain uses TRBV5-6 and TRBJ1-3; the D is unclear. Between the trimmed V and J ends, which lost 5 bases and 0 bases, there was a span of 6 bases. This CDR3 has 13 amino acids. Germline-derived CDR1 and CDR2 are SGHDT and YYEEEE. The CDR3 region has the DNA TGTGCCAGCAGACTCTCCTCTGGAAACACCATATATTTT. This codes for CASRLSSGNTIYF.

V gene TRBV7-9 combines with J gene TRBJ2-5; D is unresolved. Germline V gene data show CDR1 as SEHNR and CDR2 as FQNEAQ (reference sequence). The CDR3 runs to 16 residues. Trimming left V 3 bases short and J 2 bases short, with 16 bases between. CDR3 nucleotides: TGTGCCAGCAGCTTTCCGTCTGAGCTCCATCAAGAGACCCAGTACTTC. Encoded protein: CASSFPSELHQETQYF.

V usage is TRBV5-6 and J usage is TRBJ1-4, with D possibly TRBD1 on 5 matching bases. This CDR3 is built from 17 residues. The V gene's germline CDR1 is SGHDT and CDR2 YYEEEE. Trimming cost V 4 bases and J 0 bases, with 16 bases left between them. This CDR3 reads CASSGPTDSTTNEKLFF. For the CDR3, the DNA is TGTGCCAGCAGCGGCCCGACAGACTCTACAACTAATGAAAAACTGTTTTTT.

The chain couples TRBV27 to TRBJ1-1, with D perhaps matching TRBD1 (5 bases). The germline V gene has CDR1 MNHEY and CDR2 SMNVEV (reference sequence). V lost 1 base and J lost 6, with 9 bases in between. This CDR3 region has 13 residues. The CDR3 DNA sequence: TGTGCCAGCAGTTTATACGGGGGAGCTGAAGCTTTCTTT. Encoded protein: CASSLYGGAEAFF.

The chain carries TRBV6-5 and TRBJ2-7, with 11 bases lining up with TRBD1. This CDR3 spans 14 amino acids. Germline trimming cut 6 bases from V and 4 bases from J; bases unmatched to any gene: 5. Germline V gene sequence: CDR1 MNHEY, CDR2 SVGAGI. CDR3 DNA: TGTGCCAGCAGCCTGGGGACAGGGGGGTACGAGCAGTACTTC. It specifies CASSLGTGGYEQYF.

The chain uses TRBV7-9 and TRBJ1-3, with D perhaps TRBD1 (6 bases). V was clipped by 1 base and J by 0 bases, with 13 bases between them. CDR1 is SEHNR and CDR2 is FQNEAQ in the germline V gene (reference sequence). The CDR3 covers 17 residues. Here the CDR3 reads CASSLGGHASSGNTIYF. CDR3 bases: TGTGCCAGCAGCTTAGGGGGACACGCGAGCTCTGGAAACACCATATATTTT.

V and J are TRBV6-5 and TRBJ1-6; possibly TRBD1 for D (6 bases). This CDR3 comprises 15 residues. CDR1 and CDR2 from the germline V gene are MNHEY and SVGAGI. Trimming left V 7 bases short and J 11 bases short, with 21 bases between. This chain's CDR3 is CASTLSLQGITPLHF. CDR3 in DNA: TGTGCCAGCACCCTAAGTTTACAGGGTATTACACCCCTCCACTTT.

The gene calls are TRBV10-3 and TRBJ2-7; 12 bases agree with TRBD1. This CDR3 region has 13 residues. Losses at the gene ends were 6 bases for V and 4 bases for J; bases not matched to a gene: 1. Germline V gives CDR1 ENHRY, CDR2 SYGVKD. CDR3 in amino acids: CAIRGQGAYEQYF. The CDR3 nucleotides are TGTGCCATCAGGGGACAGGGGGCTTACGAGCAGTACTTC.

The gene calls are TRBV3-1 (or the pseudogene TRBV3-2) and TRBJ2-1; TRBD2 agrees at 7 bases. This CDR3 is 15 amino acids long. The V and J ends lost 2 bases and 7 bases, in that order; junction bases with no gene match: 8. Per germline, CDR1 LGHDT and CDR2 YNNKEL (reference sequence). The CDR3 DNA follows: TGTGCCAGCAGCCAATGGGCGGGAGAGGTAAATGAGCAGTTCTTC. Translating gives CASSQWAGEVNEQFF.

This sequence joins TRBV3-1 (or the pseudogene TRBV3-2) and TRBJ2-7, with 8 positions matching TRBD2. The CDR3 covers 14 residues. The germline V gene encodes CDR1 LGHDT and CDR2 YNNKEL (reference sequence). V shed 1 base and J 10 bases; nucleotides not matched to a gene: 9. The CDR3 reads CASSQVSGRGLQYF. As DNA, the CDR3 is TGTGCCAGCAGCCAAGTCTCCGGGAGGGGCCTTCAGTACTTC.

This CDR3 is CASKGASYNEQFF. As DNA, the CDR3 is TGTGCCAGCAAGGGAGCATCCTACAATGAGCAGTTCTTC. The chain couples TRBV28 to TRBJ2-1; D perhaps matches TRBD2 (5 bases). Trimming took 7 bases from V and 1 from J, leaving 8 bases between them. The V gene's germline CDR1 is MDHEN and CDR2 SYDVKM. The CDR3 extends over 13 amino acids. The whole variable domain, filled in from reference TRBV28 and TRBJ2-1, reads DVKVTQSSRYLVKRTGEKVFLECVQDMDHENMFWYRQDPGLGLRLIYFSYDVKMKEKGDIPEGYSVSREKKERFSLILESASTNQTSMYLCASKGASYNEQFFGPGTRLTVL.

The V and J genes are TRBV4-1 and TRBJ2-2; weak D call: TRBD2 (6 bases). The length of the CDR3 is 17 residues. Trimming removed 0 bases at V and 5 bases at J, with 16 bases between. The germline CDR1 and CDR2 sequences are MGHRA and YSYEKL. This chain's CDR3 is CASSQDSWLARTGELFF. CDR3 coding DNA: TGCGCCAGCAGCCAAGATTCATGGCTAGCGAGGACCGGGGAGCTGTTTTTT.

J is TRBJ2-7 and V is TRBV4-1, with D unclear. Germline CDR1 is MGHRA and CDR2 is YSYEKL. This CDR3 is built from 14 residues. V lost 1 base, J lost 1 base, and 8 bases lay in between. CDR3: CASSQGSRSYEQYF. The DNA for the CDR3 is TGCGCCAGCAGCCAAGGTAGCAGATCCTACGAGCAGTACTTC.

This clone has just one count. This chain links TRBV3-1 (or the pseudogene TRBV3-2) with TRBJ1-4; 9 bases fit TRBD1. Losses at the gene ends were 5 bases for V and 1 base for J; bases not matched to a gene: 2. Germline lookup yields CDR1 LGHDT and CDR2 YNNKEL (reference sequence). The length of the CDR3 is 15 residues. The CDR3 DNA sequence: TGTGCCAGCAGCTGGGGACAGGGAACTAATGAAAAACTGTTTTTT. It specifies CASSWGQGTNEKLFF.

A note on this clone: Additional DNA sequences in this sample encode the identical CDR3. This chain links TRBV7-2 with TRBJ2-5, with D unresolved. The V gene lost 1 base and the J gene lost 5 bases, with 8 bases spanning the gap. This CDR3 has 13 residues. Per germline, CDR1 SGHTA and CDR2 FQGNSA. This chain's CDR3 is CASSLGQRETQYF. The CDR3 region has the DNA TGTGCCAGCAGCTTAGGGCAACGGGAGACCCAGTACTTC.

The chain combines TRBV19 with TRBJ2-2; D unclear. There are 14 residues in the CDR3. CDR1 and CDR2 from the germline V gene are LNHDA and SQIVND (reference sequence). Trimming took off 7 bases at V and 6 bases at J, with 15 bases between the two ends. The CDR3 DNA sequence: TGTGCCAGTATGGGCTCGCGTAGTCCCGGGGAGCTGTTTTTT. Translation: CASMGSRSPGELFF.

The chain uses TRBV6-4 and TRBJ1-2; D possibly corresponds to TRBD1 (6 bases). The CDR3 runs to 14 residues. The V gene's germline CDR1 is MRHNA and CDR2 SNTAGT. The ends were cut back, 0 bases at V and 8 bases at J, with 13 bases in the middle. The DNA for the CDR3 is TGTGCCAGCAGTGACTCCCAGGGGACGAGGGGCTACACCTTC. It encodes CASSDSQGTRGYTF.

J is TRBJ2-7 and V is TRBV10-2; maybe TRBD2 (6 bases). The CDR3 is made up of 14 amino acids. The V gene's germline CDR1 is WSHSY and CDR2 SAAADI. Trimming cost V 4 bases and J 2 bases, with 12 bases left between them. The CDR3 DNA follows: TGCGCCAGCAGTGTAGTGGGAGGAACCTACGAGCAGTACTTC. This gives the protein CASSVVGGTYEQYF.

The rearrangement links TRBV10-3 to TRBJ2-3, with 10 bases identical to TRBD2. The CDR3 contains 16 residues. From germline, CDR1 is ENHRY and CDR2 SYGVKD. The J segment lost 2 bases and the V segment lost 4 bases, leaving 6 bases of the junction unmatched. In DNA, the CDR3 is TGTGCCATCAGTGTAACTAGCGGGGCGAACACAGATACGCAGTATTTT. Protein product: CAISVTSGANTDTQYF.

The V gene is TRBV7-9, the J gene TRBJ1-4; no definite D call. This CDR3 comprises 17 residues. V was pared by 5 bases and J by 1 base, with 17 bases between. Germline CDR1 and CDR2: SEHNR and FQNEAQ (reference sequence). The CDR3 here is CASSPRDDTGTNEKLFF. DNA for the CDR3: TGTGCCAGCAGCCCCCGTGACGACACCGGAACTAATGAAAAACTGTTTTTT.

The chain uses TRBV5-1 and TRBJ1-6; 10 nucleotides align to TRBD1. CDR1 and CDR2 (germline): SGHRS, YFSETQ. The trim removed 2 bases at V and 6 bases at J, leaving 5 bases unmatched. The CDR3 has 16 amino acids. CDR3 nucleotides: TGCGCCAGCAGCTTTGGGACAGGGGTTGTTAATTCACCCCTCCACTTT. Its translation: CASSFGTGVVNSPLHF.

In its sample, this clone was seen once. Mismatch with germline at one junction end may stem from a read error. The genes are TRBV29-1 and TRBJ1-2; 8 bases fit TRBD1. The length of the CDR3 is 14 residues. Germline CDR1 and CDR2: SQVTM and ANQGSEA. The CDR3: CSVEAGGEGYGYTF. CDR3 DNA: TGCAGCGTCGAAGCAGGGGGCGAAGGCTATGGCTACACCTTC.

The chain joins TRBV5-1 to TRBJ1-3; D is perhaps TRBD1 (5 bases). CDR1 is SGHRS and CDR2 is YFSETQ in the germline V gene. CDR3 length: 19 amino acids. V was trimmed by 4 bases and J by 0 bases, leaving 23 bases between them. CDR3 DNA sequence: TGCGCCAGCAGCCCGAAACCGGCGGGTCCAGGGAGCTCTGGAAACACCATATATTTT. Residues: CASSPKPAGPGSSGNTIYF.

DNA of the CDR3: TGTGCCAGCAGTGAACGGGGGATCGGCTACGAGCAGTACTTC. Its protein is CASSERGIGYEQYF. V usage is TRBV6-1 and J usage is TRBJ2-7; a possible D gene is TRBD2 (6 bases). The length of the CDR3 is 14 residues. The V gene lost 2 bases and the J gene lost 3 bases, with 11 bases spanning the gap. In germline, CDR1 is MNHNS, CDR2 SASEGT.